Presented here are 30 T cell receptor beta chains from one specimen sequenced in a study of blood T cell repertoires in COVID-19 (dated by TCRdb to the early 2020s). The library was made by the immunoSEQ multiplex PCR assay. Not all clones reach the TCRdb copy of this immuneACCESS table, which keeps in-frame sequences only. Checked studies attribute under half of the gap to unresolved V genes and leave the rest unexplained. The sample contains around 360,000 clones, roughly 86% of them found a single time. The ten most abundant clones make up 1.9% of the sample. The sequencing input was PBMCs or T cells enriched from blood (not recorded which). Receptors originate from a man aged 35 to 55 in a cohort exposed to, infected with or recovered from COVID-19 (not recorded which).

The V gene is TRBV6-5, the J gene TRBJ2-1; the match to TRBD1 covers 10 bases. This CDR3 contains 15 residues. J lost 2 bases, V lost 7 bases, and 5 bases had no gene match. Looked up from germline, CDR1 is MNHEY and CDR2 is SVGAGI. The CDR3 protein is CASMGTGVPYNEQFF. In nucleotides, the CDR3 is TGTGCCAGCATGGGGACAGGGGTCCCCTACAATGAGCAGTTCTTC.

On this clone: This sample includes further DNA sequences coding for the same CDR3. The chain carries TRBV2 and TRBJ1-2; no clear D. Germline loops: CDR1 SNHLY, CDR2 FYNNEI. The CDR3 consists of 12 residues. Trimming removed 0 bases at V and 4 bases at J, with 3 bases between. CDR3 protein: CASSEASYGYTF. Here the CDR3 DNA reads TGTGCCAGCAGTGAAGCCAGCTATGGCTACACCTTC.

This clone was observed once. J is TRBJ1-2 and V is TRBV27, with no clear D. The CDR3 runs 15 residues. Germline V CDR1 and CDR2: MNHEY, SMNVEV (reference sequence). Between the trimmed V and J ends, which lost 3 bases and 3 bases, there was a span of 14 bases. CDR3 loop: CASSLRPPYYYGYTF. CDR3 DNA: TGTGCCAGCAGTTTGCGTCCCCCGTATTACTATGGCTACACCTTC.

The chain couples TRBV19 to TRBJ2-1, with a weak D call TRBD1 (5 bases). This CDR3 contains 13 residues. CDR1 and CDR2 from the germline V gene are LNHDA and SQIVND (reference sequence). V gave up 7 bases and J gave up 6 bases, with 13 bases separating them. CDR3 protein: CASTTDKGNEQFF. CDR3 coding DNA: TGTGCCAGTACGACAGACAAAGGCAATGAGCAGTTCTTC. Variable domain in full (rest from reference TRBV19 and TRBJ2-1): DGGITQSPKYLFRKEGQNVTLSCEQNLNHDAMYWYRQDPGQGLRLIYYSQIVNDFQKGDIAEGYSVSREKKESFPLTVTSAQKNPTAFYLCASTTDKGNEQFFGPGTRLTVL.

This clone has a single count. The chain combines TRBV3-1 (or the pseudogene TRBV3-2) with TRBJ2-3; D remains ambiguous. The CDR3 contains 13 residues. The germline CDR1 and CDR2 sequences are LGHDT and YNNKEL (reference sequence). The V end was cut by 4 bases, the J end by 3 bases, with 8 bases between. In DNA form, the CDR3 reads TGTGCCAGCAGCCCGTCCGGGACAGATACGCAGTATTTT. The encoded protein is CASSPSGTDTQYF.

The chain employs TRBV1 and TRBJ2-1; the table's TRBD2 call for D was not verified on the DNA. TRBV1 is a recognized pseudogene. The CDR3 contains 19 residues. DNA of the CDR3: TGCACCAGCAGCCAAGATTCTAGCGGGAGTAGGGGCTCCTACAATGAGCAGTTCTTC. This sequence encodes CTSSQDSSGSRGSYNEQFF.

The chain is built from TRBV6-5 and TRBJ2-7; the D gene is possibly TRBD1 (6 bases). Trimming stripped 5 bases from V and 4 bases from J, with 15 bases between. Germline CDR1 and CDR2: MNHEY and SVGAGI. The CDR3 length is 14 residues. CDR3 sequence (DNA): TGTGCCAGCAGTCCGAGGGCCAGGGGTTACGAGCAGTACTTC. This codes for CASSPRARGYEQYF.

This chain joins TRBV24-1 and TRBJ2-5; TRBD2 is a possible D gene (5 bases). Germline CDR1 KGHDR, CDR2 SFDVKD. The CDR3 length is 16 residues. With 1 base removed from V and 3 bases from J, the gap between germline ends came to 14 bases. The CDR3 protein is CATSDFVLGSKETQYF. CDR3 DNA: TGTGCCACCAGTGATTTCGTTTTGGGGAGTAAAGAGACCCAGTACTTC.

This clone has only a few counts. The chain combines TRBV2 with TRBJ2-2; D is perhaps TRBD1 (6 bases). This CDR3 has 14 amino acids. V gave up 2 bases and J gave up 4 bases, with 8 bases separating them. Germline V gene lookup returns CDR1 SNHLY and CDR2 FYNNEI. CDR3 in amino acids: CASSEQGITGELFF. The CDR3 DNA follows: TGTGCCAGCAGTGAACAGGGGATCACCGGGGAGCTGTTTTTT.

V gene TRBV6-5 combines with J gene TRBJ1-4, with TRBD1 as a possible D gene (5 bases). The CDR3 contains 10 residues. Germline CDR1 is MNHEY and CDR2 is SVGAGI. V lost 7 bases and J lost 8, with 5 bases in between. CDR3 in DNA: TGTGCCAGCAAGGGGGAAAAACTGTTTTTT. Amino acids: CASKGEKLFF.

The chain recombines TRBV3-1 (or the pseudogene TRBV3-2) with TRBJ1-6; TRBD1 agrees at 8 bases. With 1 base clipped from V and 10 bases from J, the junction kept 9 bases outside the gene matches. The CDR3 is 16 amino acids. Germline V gene lookup returns CDR1 LGHDT and CDR2 YNNKEL (reference sequence). The CDR3 sequence: CASSQGPDRGSSPLHF. CDR3 sequence (DNA): TGTGCCAGCAGCCAAGGACCCGACAGGGGCTCATCACCCCTCCACTTT.

This clone was counted a few times. The rearrangement joins TRBV2 to TRBJ1-2; D possibly corresponds to TRBD1 (6 bases). The CDR3 has 13 amino acids. Germline V gene sequence: CDR1 SNHLY, CDR2 FYNNEI. V was pared by 8 bases and J by 6 bases, with 16 bases between. Here the CDR3 reads CASLFTGSDGYTF. As DNA, the CDR3 is TGTGCCAGCCTCTTTACAGGGTCCGATGGCTACACCTTC.

The chain employs TRBV6-5 and TRBJ2-2, with 8 positions matching TRBD2. V trimming: 6 bases; J trimming: 7 bases; junction bases outside the gene matches: 10. The CDR3 length is 15 residues. Germline CDR1 reads MNHEY; CDR2 reads SVGAGI. This CDR3 is CASRTKRENHGELFF. The CDR3 bases are TGTGCCAGCAGGACTAAGCGGGAGAATCACGGGGAGCTGTTTTTT.

The chain combines TRBV15 with TRBJ1-5; D not resolved. The germline gives CDR1 LNHNV, CDR2 YYDKDF (reference sequence). Trimming took off 1 base at V and 4 bases at J, with 8 bases between the two ends. CDR3 length: 14 amino acids. Here the CDR3 DNA reads TGTGCCACCAGCAGAGTTGGAGAGAATCAGCCCCAGCATTTT. Amino acid sequence: CATSRVGENQPQHF.

The rearrangement links TRBV2 to TRBJ2-1; TRBD2 aligns across 8 bases. J was trimmed by 9 bases and V by 6 bases; bases with no gene match: 10. CDR3 length equals 14 residues. CDR1 is SNHLY, CDR2 FYNNEI, per germline. CDR3: CASRKLAASSEQFF. CDR3 nucleotide sequence: TGTGCCAGCAGAAAACTAGCGGCCTCTAGTGAGCAGTTCTTC.

The gene calls are TRBV6-5 and TRBJ1-2; perhaps TRBD1 as D (5 bases). Per the germline V gene, CDR1 is MNHEY and CDR2 is SVGAGI. The CDR3 has 14 amino acids. V shed 6 bases and J shed 2 bases, with 13 bases lying between them. As DNA, the CDR3 is TGTGCCAGCAGCCCGGGGGGGGTGAACTATGGCTACACCTTC. Translating gives CASSPGGVNYGYTF.

The chain links TRBV27 to TRBJ1-1; 8 positions match TRBD1. J lost 4 bases, V lost 7 bases, and 2 bases had no gene match. CDR3 length: 12 amino acids. The germline V gene encodes CDR1 MNHEY and CDR2 SMNVEV (reference sequence). CDR3 region: CASNDRGTEAFF. CDR3 sequence (DNA): TGTGCCAGCAACGACAGGGGCACTGAAGCTTTCTTT.

The chain uses TRBV3-1 (or the pseudogene TRBV3-2) and TRBJ2-5, with 8 bases fitting TRBD2. The CDR3 is 16 amino acids. Looked up from germline, CDR1 is LGHDT and CDR2 is YNNKEL (reference sequence). V was clipped by 2 bases and J by 4 bases; unmatched bases: 9. CDR3: CASSQSGGGPGETQYF. Written as DNA, the CDR3 is TGTGCCAGCAGCCAAAGCGGGGGAGGGCCTGGAGAGACCCAGTACTTC.

In its sample, this clone was seen many times. The rearrangement uses TRBV6-4 and TRBJ2-2, with D possibly matching TRBD2 (6 bases). Trimming took off 0 bases at V and 1 base at J, with 6 bases between the two ends. Germline assignment: CDR1 MRHNA and CDR2 SNTAGT. This CDR3 has 15 residues. The CDR3 nucleotides read TGTGCCAGCAGTGACTCTAGCGGGAACACCGGGGAGCTGTTTTTT. Translating gives CASSDSSGNTGELFF.

In its sample, this clone was seen once. The chain carries TRBV6-2 or TRBV6-3 and TRBJ2-3; 14 positions match TRBD2. V dropped 3 bases and J dropped 1; count of bases not matched to a gene: 12. CDR3 length equals 20 residues. Germline V CDR1 and CDR2: MNHEY, SVGEGT. The CDR3 loop is CASSYELTSGRVIGTDTQYF. CDR3 DNA: TGTGCCAGCAGTTATGAGCTGACTAGCGGGAGGGTAATAGGCACAGATACGCAGTATTTT.

The chain combines TRBV6-2 or TRBV6-3 with TRBJ1-1, with unresolved D. CDR1 MNHEY and CDR2 SVGEGT come from the germline V gene. The CDR3 runs 12 residues. Trimming removed 6 bases from V and 4 bases from J, with 9 bases in between. CDR3 nucleotides: TGTGCCAGCAGCTCAGGTGGCACTGAAGCTTTCTTT. Translation: CASSSGGTEAFF.

The chain has TRBV10-3 and TRBJ1-1; 7 bases are a match to TRBD1. The CDR3 consists of 12 residues. V lost 11 bases, J lost 5 bases, and 8 bases stayed unmatched. The germline V gene encodes CDR1 ENHRY and CDR2 SYGVKD. This CDR3 reads CAARDSGTEAFF. CDR3 nucleotides: TGTGCCGCTAGGGACAGCGGGACTGAAGCTTTCTTT.

This chain's CDR3 is CASSYPRTEGGQPQHF. The CDR3 nucleotides read TGTGCCAGCAGTTACCCCAGGACAGAGGGCGGTCAGCCCCAGCATTTT. The V gene is TRBV6-2 or TRBV6-3, the J gene TRBJ1-5; a possible D gene is TRBD1 (6 bases). The CDR3 spans 16 residues. Germline assignment: CDR1 MNHEY and CDR2 SVGEGT. V lost 2 bases, J lost 6 bases, and 17 bases lay in between.

Only one count was recorded for this clone. This sequence joins TRBV14 and TRBJ2-2, with a tentative D call TRBD1 (6 bases). The germline V gene encodes CDR1 SGHDN and CDR2 FVKESK. This CDR3 region has 11 residues. Trimming shortened V by 8 bases and J by 7 bases, and 8 bases separated the two germline ends. CDR3 DNA sequence: TGTGCCAGCGGACAGATCGGGGAGCTGTTTTTT. Amino acids: CASGQIGELFF.

This chain joins TRBV10-2 and TRBJ2-1; 8 positions agree with TRBD2. The germline V gene encodes CDR1 WSHSY and CDR2 SAAADI. The CDR3 length is 16 residues. With V trimmed by 10 bases and J by 1 base, 12 bases remained unmatched. In DNA form, the CDR3 reads TGCGCCACGCTCCCGAGCGGGAGTTTATCCTACAATGAGCAGTTCTTC. Its protein is CATLPSGSLSYNEQFF.

In DNA, the CDR3 is TGTGCCAGCAGAGGGGCCGCGAACACCGGGGAGCTGTTTTTT. Residues: CASRGAANTGELFF. This chain joins TRBV6-5 and TRBJ2-2, with D possibly being TRBD1 (5 bases). Germline V CDR1 and CDR2: MNHEY, SVGAGI. The ends were cut back, 6 bases at V and 0 bases at J, with 8 bases in the middle. The CDR3 loop spans 14 amino acids.

This clone showed up just a few times. The rearrangement joins TRBV11-2 to TRBJ1-4; 10 bases align to TRBD1. Losses at the gene ends were 0 bases for V and 2 bases for J; bases not matched to a gene: 12. Germline CDR1 SGHAT, CDR2 FQNNGV. The CDR3 is 20 residues long. For the CDR3, the DNA is TGTGCCAGCAGCTTAGATGTGGGACAGGGGTTTTGGTTGACTAATGAAAAACTGTTTTTT. Translated, it gives CASSLDVGQGFWLTNEKLFF. The full variable domain, its missing parts supplied by reference TRBV11-2 and TRBJ1-4, is EAGVAQSPRYKIIEKRQSVAFWCNPISGHATLYWYQQILGQGPKLLIQFQNNGVVDDSQLPKDRFSAERLKGVDSTLKIQPAKLEDSAVYLCASSLDVGQGFWLTNEKLFFGSGTQLSVL.

The V gene is TRBV5-1, the J gene TRBJ2-7; D remains unclear. CDR3 length: 12 residues. V shed 2 bases and J shed 7 bases, with 10 bases lying between them. Per the germline V gene, CDR1 is SGHRS and CDR2 is YFSETQ. The CDR3: CASSFGVEEQYF. The CDR3 region has the DNA TGCGCCAGCAGCTTTGGAGTTGAAGAGCAGTACTTC.

The chain has TRBV25-1 and TRBJ1-4; TRBD1 is a possible D gene (5 bases). CDR3 length: 15 amino acids. The V end was cut by 2 bases, the J end by 8 bases, with 15 bases between. CDR1 is MGHDK, CDR2 SYGVNS, per germline. CDR3 region: CASSEDAGRSEKLFF. The CDR3, as DNA: TGTGCCAGCAGTGAAGACGCAGGGAGGTCGGAAAAACTGTTTTTT.

This clone was recorded once. The chain joins TRBV24-1 to TRBJ2-7; perhaps TRBD2 as D (5 bases). V gave up 0 bases and J gave up 4 bases, with 15 bases separating them. Germline loops: CDR1 KGHDR, CDR2 SFDVKD. The CDR3 runs to 16 residues. The CDR3 protein is CATSDLRGLEAYEQYF. The CDR3, as DNA: TGTGCCACCAGTGATTTGAGAGGGTTAGAGGCATACGAGCAGTACTTC.